Detailed here is one T cell receptor delta chain. The source of the sample is a study of gamma-delta chains in newborns, infants, children. TCRdb reprocessed the reads using CATT. There are some 10,000 delta-chain clones in the sample; approximately 10% occur only once, and about 3.8% lies in the top ten. The CDR3 covers 17 residues. Looked up from germline, CDR1 is GEAIGNYY and CDR2 is EKD. With 0 bases clipped from V and 2 bases from J, the junction kept 5 bases outside the gene matches. The sequence came from a child who was a newborn, infant or young child, either healthy, febrile or measles-vaccinated (not recorded which). The material sequenced was blood. The chain joins TRDV2 to TRDJ1; TRDD3 matches at 13 bases. For the CDR3, the DNA is TGTGCCTGTGACACCTTACTGGGGGATACGCATACCGATAAACTCATCTTT. This encodes CACDTLLGDTHTDKLIF.